This passage covers 29 T cell receptor beta chains from one sample sequenced in a study of relationships among human T cell subsets (dated by TCRdb to about 2010). The CD4+CD25-CD294- flow-through remaining after the CD25, CD56 and CD294 bead selections was collected as Th1 cells. Library construction relied on multiplex PCR. For sequencing, a 454 GS FLX was employed. Semiquantitative ARM-PCR was used to amplify the TCR alpha and beta CDR3 regions from mRNA. In ARM-PCR, tagged nested gene-specific primers were used first, and communal superprimers then performed exponential amplification. TCRdb reworked the public reads: Q25 trimming with fastp, MiXCR clone assembly, productive beta chains retained. Every entry covers one CDR3 protein and lists the most common genes and DNA from its rows. The table for this sample lists 10,000 to 15,000 distinct CDR3 sequences; around 70% of them were counted only once. The top ten clonotypes cover around 27% of the sample.

Sequencing was done on a sample of CD4+ Th1 cells sorted from blood. What the cell subset or site label conveys for this sample: CD4+CD25-CD294- T helper 1 cells. These receptors all come from a man aged 35-49 years in good health.

The J gene is TRBJ2-7, the V gene TRBV7-6; 7 bases match TRBD1. With V trimmed by 4 bases and J by 2 bases, 2 bases remained unmatched. The CDR3 runs to 13 residues. Germline V gene data show CDR1 as SGHVS and CDR2 as FNYEAQ. DNA for the CDR3: TGTGCCAGCAGCTCGGACAGGACCTACGAGCAGTACTTC. Residues: CASSSDRTYEQYF.

The V and J genes are TRBV18 and TRBJ2-7, with 7 nucleotides matching TRBD1. Germline-derived CDR1 and CDR2 are KGHSH and LQKENI. The CDR3 sequence is 18 residues long. Unmatched junction bases numbered 16, after V lost 3 bases and J lost 2 bases. The CDR3: CASSPNRGRGNQAYEQYF. The CDR3 DNA reads as TGTGCCAGCTCACCGAACAGGGGAAGGGGCAATCAGGCCTACGAGCAGTACTTC.

This clonotype was seen only once. The chain uses TRBV27 and TRBJ2-5, with D perhaps assigned TRBD1 or TRBD2 (5 bases each). The CDR3 spans 13 residues. V lost 5 bases and J 5 bases, leaving 12 bases between the germline ends. The germline V gene has CDR1 MNHEY and CDR2 SMNVEV (reference sequence). Written as DNA, the CDR3 is TGTGCCAGCAGTCAGGGAGCATCGGAGACCCAGTACTTC. Encoded protein: CASSQGASETQYF.

This chain joins TRBV27 and TRBJ1-2, with 7 positions matching TRBD1. This CDR3 is 14 amino acids long. V shed 7 bases, J shed 4 bases, and the junction held 9 bases outside the gene matches. Germline assignment: CDR1 MNHEY and CDR2 SMNVEV (reference sequence). The CDR3 sequence is CASTLQGSLYGYTF. The CDR3 nucleotides are TGTGCCAGCACCCTACAGGGGTCCCTCTATGGCTACACCTTC.

A few counts support this clonotype. V gene TRBV11-2 combines with J gene TRBJ1-1; no definite D call. V lost 5 bases to trimming and J lost 5 bases, with 6 bases between them. CDR3 length equals 11 residues. CDR1 and CDR2 (germline): SGHAT, FQNNGV. The CDR3 nucleotides are TGTGCCAGCAGCAAACGGACTGAAGCTTTCTTT. Protein sequence: CASSKRTEAFF.

The chain links TRBV28 to TRBJ2-7; 8 bases line up with TRBD2. The CDR3 has 13 amino acids. Germline V gene sequence: CDR1 MDHEN, CDR2 SYDVKM. After removal of 7 bases from V and 4 bases from J, the junction contained 6 bases not matched to a gene. Here the CDR3 reads CASKGLVGYEQYF. The CDR3 DNA is TGTGCCAGCAAGGGACTAGTCGGTTACGAGCAGTACTTC.

A single count supports this clonotype. The chain combines TRBV10-2 with TRBJ2-7, with TRBD2 matching 10 bases. Germline CDR1 reads WSHSY; CDR2 reads SAAADI. J was trimmed by 7 bases and V by 4 bases; bases with no gene match: 1. CDR3 size: 12 residues. This CDR3 reads CASSGTSGEQYF. The CDR3 nucleotides read TGCGCCAGCAGTGGGACTAGCGGAGAGCAGTACTTC.

The V gene is TRBV28, the J gene TRBJ2-5; 9 nucleotides align to TRBD1. The junction had 3 bases not matched to a gene; V was cut back by 6 bases and J by 4 bases. This CDR3 has 13 amino acids. Germline loops: CDR1 MDHEN, CDR2 SYDVKM. Here the CDR3 reads CASSRGQGETQYF. DNA for the CDR3: TGTGCCAGCAGCCGGGGACAGGGAGAGACCCAGTACTTC.

The chain has TRBV5-1 and TRBJ2-7; possible D gene TRBD1, 6 bases. Trimming shortened V by 5 bases and J by 2 bases, and 11 bases separated the two germline ends. This CDR3 has 13 residues. Germline loops: CDR1 SGHRS, CDR2 YFSETQ. The CDR3 sequence is CASRPDRPYEQYF. The DNA for the CDR3 is TGCGCCAGCAGACCAGACAGGCCCTACGAGCAGTACTTC.

This clonotype was counted once. This chain joins TRBV20-1 and TRBJ1-4; TRBD1 matches at 9 bases. The germline gives CDR1 DFQATT, CDR2 SNEGSKA (reference sequence). The CDR3 extends over 12 amino acids. CDR3 in amino acids: CSGTGRNEKLFF. The CDR3 DNA reads as TGCAGCGGGACAGGGAGGAATGAAAAACTGTTTTTT.

In DNA form, the CDR3 reads TGTGCCAGCAGCTTAAGGAGTTCCTCCTACGAGCAGTACTTC. Translating gives CASSLRSSSYEQYF. V usage is TRBV11-1 and J usage is TRBJ2-7; D gene ambiguous. From germline, CDR1 is SGHAT and CDR2 FQDESV (reference sequence). The CDR3 is 14 amino acids. Trimming cost V 2 bases and J 0 bases, with 8 bases left between them.

J is TRBJ2-7 and V is TRBV20-1; 15 bases are a match to TRBD2. The germline gives CDR1 DFQATT, CDR2 SNEGSKA (reference sequence). The CDR3 loop spans 13 amino acids. V was clipped by 8 bases and J by 6 bases; unmatched bases: 5. The CDR3 nucleotides read TGCAGTTTGGGGACTAGCGGGGGGTTCGAGCAGTACTTC. Translation: CSLGTSGGFEQYF.

This chain uses TRBV5-1 with TRBJ2-5; the match to TRBD1 covers 10 bases. Germline V gene data show CDR1 as SGHRS and CDR2 as YFSETQ. J gave up 4 bases and V 0 bases, and 6 bases lay outside the gene matches. The CDR3 is made up of 16 amino acids. CDR3 DNA: TGCGCCAGCAGCTTGGCTCGTGGGACAGGGGTAGAGACCCAGTACTTC. This gives the protein CASSLARGTGVETQYF.

This clonotype was counted between two and nine times. The V gene is TRBV4-2, the J gene TRBJ2-1, with D uncertain. There are 16 residues in the CDR3. The germline V gene has CDR1 LGHNA and CDR2 YNFKEQ. The ends were cut back, 1 base at V and 4 bases at J, with 14 bases in the middle. Here the CDR3 reads CASSQARRPEYNEQFF. CDR3 nucleotides: TGTGCCAGCAGCCAAGCCCGCCGCCCGGAGTACAATGAGCAGTTCTTC.

This clonotype appeared once. This CDR3 is CASSALASSSTDTQYF. The CDR3 DNA reads as TGTGCCAGCAGCGCTTTGGCATCTTCAAGCACAGATACGCAGTATTTT. V and J are TRBV6-4 and TRBJ2-3; the D is unclear. V dropped 6 bases and J dropped 0 bases, with 16 bases sitting between them. Germline values: CDR1 MRHNA, CDR2 SNTAGT. CDR3 length equals 16 residues.

There are a few counts of this clonotype. The rearrangement links TRBV11-2 to TRBJ2-2; D not certain. Germline CDR1 SGHAT, CDR2 FQNNGV. The CDR3 length is 15 residues. V lost 3 bases, J lost 5 bases, and 13 bases lay in between. DNA for the CDR3: TGTGCCAGCAGCTTTTTAACATCCGGGACCGGGGAGCTGTTTTTT. It encodes CASSFLTSGTGELFF.

The J gene is TRBJ2-6, the V gene TRBV27, with D perhaps given as TRBD1 or TRBD2 (6 bases each). CDR1 is MNHEY, CDR2 SMNVEV, per germline (reference sequence). The CDR3 extends over 21 amino acids. V lost 4 bases, J lost 0 bases, and 25 bases lay in between. The CDR3 DNA sequence: TGTGCCAGCAGTTCCCGACCGCTCGGGGGCTACCAACTCTCTGGGGCCAACGTCCTGACTTTC. The encoded protein is CASSSRPLGGYQLSGANVLTF.

The chain employs TRBV7-2 and TRBJ1-2, with 7 bases matching TRBD1. This CDR3 region has 13 residues. The V gene end was trimmed by 5 bases and the J gene end by 6 bases; junction bases not matched to a gene: 6. From germline, CDR1 is SGHTA and CDR2 FQGNSA. Written as DNA, the CDR3 is TGTGCCAGCAGCCCGCGACAGGGAGATGGCTACACCTTC. This gives the protein CASSPRQGDGYTF.

The chain combines TRBV4-1 with TRBJ2-7; TRBD1 is a possible D gene (6 bases). This CDR3 contains 16 residues. Germline-derived CDR1 and CDR2 are MGHRA and YSYEKL. V was pared by 3 bases and J by 5 bases, with 20 bases between. CDR3 DNA sequence: TGCGCCAGCAGCCATCGTACAAACAGGGTCCCCAACGAGCAGTACTTC. Its protein is CASSHRTNRVPNEQYF.

The chain carries TRBV6-5 and TRBJ2-7, with a possible D match to TRBD1 (5 bases). Germline CDR1 reads MNHEY; CDR2 reads SVGAGI. The CDR3 has 13 amino acids. The V end lost 4 bases, the J end lost 3 bases, and 10 bases lay between the germline ends. The CDR3 nucleotides are TGTGCCAGCAGTTTCGACAGATACTACGAGCAGTACTTC. It codes for CASSFDRYYEQYF.

The chain uses TRBV11-2 and TRBJ2-7; TRBD2 matches 9 bases. Germline values: CDR1 SGHAT, CDR2 FQNNGV. Trimming at V came to 5 bases and at J to 2 bases, leaving 1 base not matched to a gene. CDR3 size: 13 residues. DNA of the CDR3: TGTGCCAGCAGCGGGACTAGCCCCTACGAGCAGTACTTC. Protein sequence: CASSGTSPYEQYF. The entire variable domain, with the rest obtained from reference TRBV11-2 and TRBJ2-7, is as follows: EAGVAQSPRYKIIEKRQSVAFWCNPISGHATLYWYQQILGQGPKLLIQFQNNGVVDDSQLPKDRFSAERLKGVDSTLKIQPAKLEDSAVYLCASSGTSPYEQYFGPGTRLTVT.

This chain joins TRBV5-6 and TRBJ1-1, with D hard to call. CDR3 length: 12 residues. Germline V gives CDR1 SGHDT, CDR2 YYEEEE. V was pared by 0 bases and J by 3 bases, with 3 bases between. CDR3 sequence reads: CASSLDYTEAFF. CDR3 coding DNA: TGTGCCAGCAGCTTGGACTACACTGAAGCTTTCTTT.

The rearrangement links TRBV11-2 to TRBJ2-7, with 8 bases identical to TRBD2. The trim removed 2 bases at V and 10 bases at J, leaving 10 bases unmatched. The germline V gene encodes CDR1 SGHAT and CDR2 FQNNGV. The CDR3 totals 14 residues. The CDR3 spells CASSLRGGTRGQYF. In nucleotides, the CDR3 is TGTGCCAGCAGCTTAAGGGGTGGGACTAGAGGACAGTACTTC.

This chain links TRBV5-1 with TRBJ2-5, with a possible D match to TRBD1 (5 bases). The CDR3 covers 15 residues. V dropped 3 bases and J dropped 3 bases, with 15 bases sitting between them. Per germline, CDR1 SGHRS and CDR2 YFSETQ. CDR3: CASSSGQGIKETQYF. CDR3 nucleotides: TGCGCCAGCAGCTCCGGGCAGGGTATTAAAGAGACCCAGTACTTC.

This chain connects TRBV2 to TRBJ2-3; D ambiguous. From germline, CDR1 is SNHLY and CDR2 FYNNEI. V dropped 7 bases and J dropped 8 bases, with 13 bases sitting between them. There are 12 residues in the CDR3. The CDR3 protein is CASTEPRTTQYF. CDR3 nucleotide sequence: TGTGCCAGCACCGAGCCGCGTACTACGCAGTATTTT.

The genes are TRBV4-2 and TRBJ2-1, with 9 bases aligning to TRBD2. Germline-derived CDR1 and CDR2 are LGHNA and YNFKEQ. Germline trimming cut 1 base from V and 6 bases from J; bases unmatched to any gene: 7. CDR3 length: 16 amino acids. In DNA form, the CDR3 reads TGTGCCAGCAGCCAAGTACAAGCGGGGGGAACCAATGAGCAGTTCTTC. Protein sequence: CASSQVQAGGTNEQFF.

This clonotype has more than one count but fewer than ten. The J gene is TRBJ2-1, the V gene TRBV11-2, with D uncertain. V dropped 5 bases and J dropped 5 bases, with 4 bases sitting between them. The length of the CDR3 is 11 residues. The germline CDR1 and CDR2 sequences are SGHAT and FQNNGV. As DNA, the CDR3 is TGTGCCAGCAGCGCACACAATGAGCAGTTCTTC. This translates into CASSAHNEQFF.

This clonotype was detected a few times. The rearrangement links TRBV12-3 or TRBV12-4 to TRBJ2-3; D remains ambiguous. The CDR3 is made up of 15 amino acids. V lost 2 bases and J 0 bases, leaving 9 bases between the germline ends. This CDR3 reads CASSLKRGSTDTQYF. The CDR3 DNA reads as TGTGCCAGCAGTTTAAAGCGCGGAAGCACAGATACGCAGTATTTT.

This sequence joins TRBV4-1 and TRBJ1-1, with 7 positions matching TRBD1. The CDR3 sequence is 15 residues long. Trimming cost V 6 bases and J 5 bases; bases outside gene matches: 12. Germline V gives CDR1 MGHRA, CDR2 YSYEKL. CDR3 amino acids: CASSPPGQRKTEAFF. The CDR3, as DNA: TGCGCCAGCAGTCCTCCGGGACAGAGGAAAACTGAAGCTTTCTTT.